Listed below are T cell receptor beta chains from one sample, sequenced in a study of shared T cell receptors in the human thymus. Using immunoSEQ multiplex PCR, the repertoire was profiled, and TCRdb retains in-frame clones only, with some absent. The sample has about 710,000 clones; about 90% are singletons. This sample was shared with a second study, whose subject was human thymus T cells.

Sequences were obtained from thymocytes. These receptors were obtained from a boy in the first two years of life with a congenital heart defect. CDR3s include the opening cysteine and the closing phenylalanine or tryptophan. The D gene is left open where the match is weak. Part of the rows lack a size; the others show once, few, many or a class for expanded clones.

TRBV15	-	-	TRBJ1-5	CATSRSLITRDQPQHF	TGTGCCACCAGCAGAAGCCTTATCACGAGGGATCAGCCCCAGCATTTT
TRBV2	-	TRBD2	TRBJ2-1	CASRTDLAGVVVNEQFF	TGTGCCAGCAGAACGGACTTAGCGGGAGTTGTGGTCAATGAGCAGTTCTTC
TRBV7-6	-	TRBD2	TRBJ2-3	CASSHYGSGWKTDTQYF	TGTGCCAGCAGCCACTACGGTAGCGGGTGGAAAACAGATACGCAGTATTTT
TRBV4-3	-	-	TRBJ2-7	CASSQENRLVYEQYF	TGCGCCAGCAGCCAAGAGAACAGATTAGTCTACGAGCAGTACTTC
TRBV5-1	few	-	TRBJ2-3	CASSLFAQAPTDTQYF	TGCGCCAGCAGCTTGTTCGCCCAGGCCCCCACAGATACGCAGTATTTT
TRBV15	-	-	TRBJ2-7	CATSRDFRSGSYEQYF	TGTGCCACCAGCAGAGATTTTCGCTCGGGGTCCTACGAGCAGTACTTC
TRBV4-2	-	TRBD2	TRBJ2-2	CASSQDKVFYGGENTGELFF	TGTGCCAGCAGCCAAGATAAGGTCTTTTACGGGGGGGAAAACACCGGGGAGCTGTTTTTT
TRBV9	-	TRBD2	TRBJ2-1	CASSETGTPIAGAFYNEQFF	TGTGCCAGCAGCGAAACCGGGACGCCGATAGCGGGGGCCTTCTACAATGAGCAATTCTTC
TRBV27	few	TRBD2	TRBJ2-5	CASSLGLAAIQTQYF	TGTGCCAGCAGTTTGGGACTAGCCGCGATCCAGACCCAGTACTTC
TRBV5-6	-	TRBD1	TRBJ2-7	CASSLADRDRVYEQYF	TGTGCCAGCAGCTTGGCTGACCGGGACAGGGTATACGAGCAGTACTTC
TRBV4-1	-	-	TRBJ1-1	CASSQRRMNTEAFF	TGCGCCAGCAGCCAAAGGCGGATGAACACTGAAGCTTTCTTT
TRBV6-5	-	TRBD2	TRBJ2-7	CASSRGGRDTYEQYF	TGTGCCAGCAGCCGCGGGGGGAGGGACACCTACGAGCAGTACTTC
TRBV4-1	-	-	TRBJ2-7	CASSRTQGYPDEQYF	TGCGCCAGCAGCCGAACACAGGGTTATCCTGACGAGCAGTACTTC
TRBV11-2	-	TRBD1	TRBJ1-1	CASSLGQGPDTEAFF	TGTGCCAGCAGCTTAGGACAGGGCCCAGACACTGAAGCTTTCTTT